The clone carrying this TCR beta chain was detected a few times. Its antigen remains unidentified. The sample belongs to a study of CD8+ T cells in alopecia areata. The junction had 3 bases not matched to a gene; V was cut back by 5 bases and J by 7 bases. The CDR3 has 14 residues. Germline-derived CDR1 and CDR2 are SGHTA and FQGNSA. Cell sorting was applied to PBMCs, and CD4+ and CD8+ T cells were collected. Study results and limitations: Among the cells sequenced in scalp samples are also the resident alphabeta T cells of normal skin.

Extraction and reverse transcription of RNA yielded cDNA as the sequencing template. Repertoires were generated with immunoSEQ multiplex PCR, while TCRdb's copy carries only in-frame clones and drops some. This sample has approximately 100,000 clones, with around 59% found just once. The J gene is TRBJ2-1, the V gene TRBV7-2; 12 bases map to TRBD2. The sequence derives from a human donor in good health. Sequenced: CD4+ T cells sorted from blood. The CDR3 DNA is TGTGCCAGCAGCCAGCTAGCGGGGGGGAATGAGCAGTTCTTC. It is translated as CASSQLAGGNEQFF.